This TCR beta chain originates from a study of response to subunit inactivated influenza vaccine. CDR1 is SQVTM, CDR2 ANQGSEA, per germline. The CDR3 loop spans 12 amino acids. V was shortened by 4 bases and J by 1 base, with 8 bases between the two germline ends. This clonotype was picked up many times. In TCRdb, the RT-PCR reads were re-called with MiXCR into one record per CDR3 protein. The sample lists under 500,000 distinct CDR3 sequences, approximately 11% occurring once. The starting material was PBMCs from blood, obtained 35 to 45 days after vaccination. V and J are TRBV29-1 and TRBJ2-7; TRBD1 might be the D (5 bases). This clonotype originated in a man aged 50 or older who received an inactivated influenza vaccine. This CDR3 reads CSVGDSSYEQYF. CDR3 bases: TGCAGCGTTGGCGACAGTTCCTACGAGCAGTACTTC.